Presented here are 5 T cell receptor beta chains from one specimen sequenced in a study of shared clonotypes between healthy human individuals. Repertoires were generated with immunoSEQ multiplex PCR, while TCRdb's copy carries only in-frame clones and drops some. The data contain roughly 2.5 million clones, about 92% of them singletons. Sequenced input: naive CD4+ T cells sorted from blood. As for subset: CD45RA+ positively selected. These receptor sequences come from a man aged 18 to 29 in good health.

DNA of the CDR3: TGCGCCAGCAGCTTGGAGGGACCGACTTATAAAAATGAGCAGTTCTTC. Amino acid sequence: CASSLEGPTYKNEQFF. This chain joins TRBV5-1 and TRBJ2-1; D may match TRBD1 or TRBD2 (5 bases each). There are 16 residues in the CDR3. Looked up from germline, CDR1 is SGHRS and CDR2 is YFSETQ. Trimming left V 0 bases short and J 7 bases short, with 17 bases between.

This clone occurred a few times. CDR3 loop: CASSSGQVSNQPQHF. The CDR3 nucleotides read TGTGCCAGCAGCTCCGGACAGGTTAGCAATCAGCCCCAGCATTTT. The genes are TRBV7-6 and TRBJ1-5; TRBD1 aligns across 7 bases. This CDR3 contains 15 residues. The germline CDR1 and CDR2 sequences are SGHVS and FNYEAQ. The junction had 3 bases not matched to a gene; V was cut back by 4 bases and J by 0 bases.

The chain uses TRBV10-2 and TRBJ1-5; tentatively, D is TRBD1 (5 bases). With 3 bases removed from V and 3 bases from J, the gap between germline ends came to 12 bases. Germline V gene data show CDR1 as WSHSY and CDR2 as SAAADI. The length of the CDR3 is 15 residues. Here the CDR3 DNA reads TGCGCCAGCAGTGAAGTACGACAGAACAATCAGCCCCAGCATTTT. Protein: CASSEVRQNNQPQHF.

This clone appeared a single time. The J gene is TRBJ1-2, the V gene TRBV19; D is unclear. The V gene's germline CDR1 is LNHDA and CDR2 SQIVND (reference sequence). The CDR3 length is 13 residues. Trimming removed 5 bases from V and 4 bases from J, with 11 bases in between. The CDR3 reads CASSGELFYGYTF. In nucleotides, the CDR3 is TGTGCCAGTAGTGGCGAGCTGTTCTATGGCTACACCTTC.

V usage is TRBV9 and J usage is TRBJ2-3, with 10 nucleotides matching TRBD2. The V and J ends lost 0 bases and 0 bases, in that order; junction bases with no gene match: 13. The germline gives CDR1 SGDLS, CDR2 YYNGEE. This CDR3 is built from 20 residues. CDR3 bases: TGTGCCAGCAGCGTAGACAGGACTAGCGGAAAACAAAGAAGCACAGATACGCAGTATTTT. Translating it yields CASSVDRTSGKQRSTDTQYF.